The present T cell receptor (beta chain) was sequenced within a study of T cell repertoires in cytomegalovirus infection. TCRdb re-analysed the reads in MiXCR, keeping a single row per CDR3 protein. This table has 51,000 or so distinct CDR3 sequences, around a fifth appearing once. On this clonotype: What it binds is unknown.

V was pared by 2 bases and J by 3 bases, with 1 base of the junction left unmatched. Germline CDR1 is ENHRY and CDR2 is SYGVKD. This CDR3 has 14 residues. This receptor was obtained from a human donor in good health (CMV status not recorded). Some clones in this sample may be carry-over from other donors' samples. The sequences come from CD8+ T cells from cultured PBMCs, collected from culture after CMV antigen stimulation. The chain employs TRBV10-3 and TRBJ2-1, with 7 bases matching TRBD2. In DNA, the CDR3 is TGTGCCATCAGTGAGGAGCGGGGCTACAATGAGCAGTTCTTC. Protein: CAISEERGYNEQFF.